Presented here are 23 T cell receptor beta chains from one specimen sequenced in a study of blood T cell repertoires in COVID-19. Only in-frame clones appear in the TCRdb table, and some are missing; sequencing was by immunoSEQ multiplex PCR. This repertoire shows 300,000 to 450,000 clones, 80% to 90% found once; its top ten account for approximately 2.5%. The specimen was peripheral blood. These receptors all stem from a woman aged 60 to 75 with COVID-19, enrolled during active disease.

The chain recombines TRBV4-1 with TRBJ1-2; possibly TRBD1 for D (5 bases). The CDR3 runs 15 residues. Germline V lookup: CDR1 MGHRA, CDR2 YSYEKL. Trimming pared 0 bases from V and 4 bases from J, leaving 12 bases between. The CDR3 DNA follows: TGCGCCAGCAGCCAAGATACCCAACAGGTCTATGGCTACACCTTC. Residues: CASSQDTQQVYGYTF.

The gene calls are TRBV20-1 and TRBJ2-7; D perhaps matches TRBD2 (6 bases). Germline V gene data show CDR1 as DFQATT and CDR2 as SNEGSKA (reference sequence). Trimming shortened V by 1 base and J by 5 bases, and 6 bases separated the two germline ends. The CDR3 runs to 11 residues. CDR3 coding DNA: TGCAGTGCTAGAGGGAGGGACGAGCAGTACTTC. It codes for CSARGRDEQYF.

The V and J genes are TRBV6-6 and TRBJ2-2; 8 bases line up with TRBD1. This CDR3 spans 15 amino acids. The junction had 10 bases not matched to a gene; V was cut back by 7 bases and J by 6 bases. Germline V gene data show CDR1 as MNHNY and CDR2 as SVGAGI (reference sequence). The CDR3 protein is CASNPDRVWAGELFF. As DNA, the CDR3 is TGTGCCAGCAACCCGGACAGGGTTTGGGCCGGGGAGCTGTTTTTT.

The chain couples TRBV2 to TRBJ1-1, with D possibly being TRBD1 (6 bases). This CDR3 is built from 15 residues. Trimming removed 2 bases from V and 7 bases from J, with 17 bases in between. Germline V lookup: CDR1 SNHLY, CDR2 FYNNEI. In DNA, the CDR3 is TGTGCCAGCAGTGAATGGGGGACACTCCGTGGTGAAGCTTTCTTT. Translated, it gives CASSEWGTLRGEAFF.

The CDR3: CASSEHMTGGAEAFF. In DNA form, the CDR3 reads TGCGCCAGCAGCGAACACATGACAGGGGGTGCTGAAGCTTTCTTT. The chain recombines TRBV5-1 with TRBJ1-1, with 9 bases lining up with TRBD1. The CDR3 extends over 15 amino acids. CDR1 SGHRS and CDR2 YFSETQ come from the germline V gene. With 4 bases clipped from V and 6 bases from J, the junction kept 10 bases outside the gene matches.

This clone was found a few times. J is TRBJ1-2 and V is TRBV6-5; 9 bases agree with TRBD1. Germline CDR1 MNHEY, CDR2 SVGAGI. The CDR3 length is 14 residues. Trimming removed 4 bases from V and 8 bases from J; junction bases left unmatched: 8. CDR3 in DNA: TGTGCCAGCAGTTCGGGGACAGGGATGAGCGGCTACACCTTC. The encoded protein is CASSSGTGMSGYTF.

As regards this clone: Other DNA sequences in this specimen translate into the identical CDR3. V gene TRBV18 combines with J gene TRBJ1-1; 9 bases line up with TRBD1. Germline V gene lookup returns CDR1 KGHSH and CDR2 LQKENI. V was clipped by 2 bases and J by 4 bases; unmatched bases: 2. This CDR3 contains 14 residues. The CDR3 spells CASSPGTGSTEAFF. The CDR3 DNA reads as TGTGCCAGCTCACCAGGGACAGGGAGCACTGAAGCTTTCTTT.

This rearrangement joins TRBV4-1 to TRBJ2-2; a possible D gene is TRBD2 (7 bases). The CDR3 runs 13 residues. CDR1 is MGHRA, CDR2 YSYEKL, per germline. Trimming cost V 0 bases and J 15 bases, with 14 bases left between them. The DNA for the CDR3 is TGCGCCAGCAGCCAAGAAGGGGGGGGCGTAGTGTTTTTT. Protein sequence: CASSQEGGGVVFF.

Ten or more counts support this clone. The V call is TRBV19, the J call TRBJ1-1; 9 bases align to TRBD1. The CDR3 has 13 residues. V dropped 7 bases and J dropped 6; count of bases not matched to a gene: 6. Germline loops: CDR1 LNHDA, CDR2 SQIVND (reference sequence). The CDR3 DNA follows: TGTGCCAGTATGGGGACAGGGCGGTCTGAAGCTTTCTTT. This sequence encodes CASMGTGRSEAFF.

This chain links TRBV14 with TRBJ2-5, with 7 bases that match TRBD2. This CDR3 region has 15 residues. V shed 1 base, J shed 2 bases, and the junction held 4 bases outside the gene matches. CDR1 SGHDN and CDR2 FVKESK come from the germline V gene. The CDR3 nucleotides are TGTGCCAGCAGCCAAGTCGGGGGGAAACAAGAGACCCAGTACTTC. This sequence encodes CASSQVGGKQETQYF. The variable domain in full, completed from reference TRBV14 and TRBJ2-5, reads EAGVTQFPSHSVIEKGQTVTLRCDPISGHDNLYWYRRVMGKEIKFLLHFVKESKQDESGMPNNRFLAERTGGTYSTLKVQPAELEDSGVYFCASSQVGGKQETQYFGPGTRLLVL.

This rearrangement joins TRBV13 to TRBJ1-4; D is unresolved. The CDR3 is 17 amino acids. Trimming cost V 3 bases and J 7 bases, with 21 bases left between them. Germline V gives CDR1 PRHDT, CDR2 FYEKMQ (reference sequence). The CDR3 DNA reads as TGTGCCAGCAGCTTCCGCGGAGCTCGTCCTATGGGTGAAAAACTGTTTTTT. Its translation: CASSFRGARPMGEKLFF.

This rearrangement joins TRBV28 to TRBJ2-1; 12 bases line up with TRBD2. The CDR3 extends over 17 amino acids. Trimming removed 5 bases from V and 3 bases from J; junction bases left unmatched: 8. Per the germline V gene, CDR1 is MDHEN and CDR2 is SYDVKM. CDR3 DNA: TGTGCCAGCAGTCCGCCACTAGCGGGGGGCGGCTACAATGAGCAGTTCTTC. Its protein product is CASSPPLAGGGYNEQFF.

The chain combines TRBV13 with TRBJ2-7, with 7 bases aligning to TRBD1. This CDR3 comprises 16 residues. Trimming at V came to 7 bases and at J to 0 bases, leaving 12 bases not matched to a gene. CDR1 and CDR2 (germline): PRHDT, FYEKMQ (reference sequence). This CDR3 is CASTFSGRGSSYEQYF. CDR3 nucleotides: TGTGCCAGCACCTTTTCAGGCAGGGGGTCCTCCTACGAGCAGTACTTC.

Note on this clone: The same CDR3 arises from other DNA sequences in this sample as well. The chain recombines TRBV5-1 with TRBJ1-2, with D tentatively TRBD1 (6 bases). The CDR3 spans 12 residues. Germline V gene data show CDR1 as SGHRS and CDR2 as YFSETQ. V lost 4 bases and J 4 bases, leaving 8 bases between the germline ends. The CDR3 region is CASSADSYGYTF. The CDR3 nucleotides read TGCGCCAGCAGCGCGGACAGCTATGGCTACACCTTC. The full variable domain, in which reference TRBV5-1 and TRBJ1-2 provide the parts outside the CDR3, is KAGVTQTPRYLIKTRGQQVTLSCSPISGHRSVSWYQQTPGQGLQFLFEYFSETQRNKGNFPGRFSGRQFSNSRSEMNVSTLELGDSALYLCASSADSYGYTFGSGTRLTVV.

The V and J genes are TRBV3-1 (or the pseudogene TRBV3-2) and TRBJ1-2; D remains unclear. Trimming left V 2 bases short and J 1 base short, with 5 bases between. This CDR3 comprises 13 residues. CDR1 and CDR2 from the germline V gene are LGHDT and YNNKEL (reference sequence). In nucleotides, the CDR3 is TGTGCCAGCAGCCAATCCCATAACTATGGCTACACCTTC. Translating it yields CASSQSHNYGYTF.

V usage is TRBV12-3 or TRBV12-4 and J usage is TRBJ1-5; D unclear. With 3 bases removed from V and 4 bases from J, the gap between germline ends came to 4 bases. The CDR3 extends over 12 amino acids. This CDR3 reads CASSLRNQPQHF. The CDR3 DNA is TGTGCCAGCAGTTTGAGGAATCAGCCCCAGCATTTT.

The chain uses TRBV6-5 and TRBJ1-1, with a tentative D call TRBD1 (6 bases). CDR1 is MNHEY and CDR2 is SVGAGI in the germline V gene. The V end lost 4 bases, the J end lost 5 bases, and 8 bases lay between the germline ends. CDR3 length: 12 amino acids. The CDR3 DNA reads TGTGCCAGCAGTTTAAGGGGGACTGAAGCTTTCTTT. Residues: CASSLRGTEAFF.

This chain uses TRBV9 with TRBJ2-2; D possibly corresponds to TRBD2 (6 bases). CDR3 length equals 15 residues. Per germline, CDR1 SGDLS and CDR2 YYNGEE. V dropped 3 bases and J dropped 0 bases, with 9 bases sitting between them. CDR3 nucleotides: TGTGCCAGCAGCGGTCGGGACTCGAACACCGGGGAGCTGTTTTTT. Its translation is CASSGRDSNTGELFF.

The rearrangement uses TRBV11-3 and TRBJ2-3; D is unresolved. V was shortened by 8 bases and J by 1 base, with 16 bases between the two germline ends. Looked up from germline, CDR1 is SGHNT and CDR2 is YENEEA. This CDR3 spans 15 amino acids. The CDR3 DNA reads as TGTGCCAGCGGCAGCCGCTCTGAGGGCACAGATACGCAGTATTTT. Translating gives CASGSRSEGTDTQYF.

This clone was seen a few times. The gene calls are TRBV4-1 and TRBJ1-1; 11 bases are a match to TRBD1. Germline loops: CDR1 MGHRA, CDR2 YSYEKL. There are 17 residues in the CDR3. V dropped 4 bases and J dropped 6; count of bases not matched to a gene: 13. The DNA for the CDR3 is TGCGCCAGCAGCCTTCTCTTGGGACAGGGGGATCTCGCTGAAGCTTTCTTT. As protein: CASSLLLGQGDLAEAFF.

The chain uses TRBV6-5 and TRBJ2-1; D perhaps matches TRBD1 (6 bases). Germline loops: CDR1 MNHEY, CDR2 SVGAGI. The ends were cut back, 3 bases at V and 7 bases at J, with 13 bases in the middle. This CDR3 region has 14 residues. The CDR3 here is CASSYRGLMNEQFF. The DNA of the CDR3 is TGTGCCAGCAGTTATAGGGGGTTGATGAATGAGCAGTTCTTC.

This chain links TRBV10-2 with TRBJ2-7; 7 bases are shared with TRBD1. This CDR3 is built from 16 residues. V lost 6 bases and J lost 3; bases outside the gene matches: 14. Germline V gene sequence: CDR1 WSHSY, CDR2 SAAADI. CDR3: CASRTTGTADGYEQYF. CDR3 coding DNA: TGCGCCAGCAGGACCACAGGGACAGCTGATGGCTACGAGCAGTACTTC.

The V and J genes are TRBV7-6 and TRBJ2-6, with TRBD1 matching 7 bases. Trimming took 5 bases from V and 2 from J; bases not matched to a gene: 6. The CDR3 has 16 residues. Germline V gene sequence: CDR1 SGHVS, CDR2 FNYEAQ. CDR3 in DNA: TGTGCCAGCAGCCGCACAGGGGCGACTGGGGCCAACGTCCTGACTTTC. Translated: CASSRTGATGANVLTF.